This T cell receptor (beta chain) was captured by sequencing in a study of cytomegalovirus exposure and HLA in healthy donors. The PCR contained 60 Vbeta and 13 Jbeta primers. Repertoires were generated with immunoSEQ multiplex PCR, while TCRdb's copy carries only in-frame clones and drops some. The sample includes some 110,000 clones, around 84% of them seen just once. The CDR3 length is 14 residues. Germline CDR1 and CDR2: SGHAT and FQNNGV. Trimming shortened V by 6 bases and J by 4 bases, and 15 bases separated the two germline ends. The TCR was taken from a man aged 25 to 40 in good health and CMV-seropositive. J is TRBJ1-1 and V is TRBV11-2; TRBD1 might be the D (6 bases). The sequenced material came from PBMCs. This chain's CDR3 is CASSRHREGTEAFF. Here the CDR3 DNA reads TGTGCCAGCAGTCGCCACAGGGAGGGCACTGAAGCTTTCTTT.